The 19 T cell receptor beta chains below come from one sample, sequenced in a study of cytomegalovirus exposure and HLA in healthy donors. The PCR had 60 Vbeta and 13 Jbeta primers. Generated by immunoSEQ multiplex PCR, the TCRdb table keeps only in-frame clones and is missing some. The sample lists over 110,000 clones; 70% to 85% were seen once. What was sequenced was PBMCs. The receptor set was obtained from a woman aged 55-69 years in good health and CMV-seropositive.

This clone occurred once. CDR3 sequence reads: CASSLRPPTDYYSGNTIYF. The DNA for the CDR3 is TGTGCCAGTAGTCTCAGACCTCCGACGGATTACTACTCTGGAAACACCATATATTTT. The genes are TRBV19 and TRBJ1-3; D is unresolved. Trimming shortened V by 5 bases and J by 0 bases, and 23 bases separated the two germline ends. CDR1 LNHDA and CDR2 SQIVND come from the germline V gene (reference sequence). The CDR3 is 19 residues long.

The rearrangement links TRBV5-8 to TRBJ1-2; 9 bases match TRBD1. Per the germline V gene, CDR1 is SGHTS and CDR2 is YDEGEE. J lost 8 bases, V lost 3 bases, and 14 bases had no gene match. The CDR3 runs to 16 residues. The CDR3 reads CASSSLNRDRVFGYTF. The CDR3 nucleotides read TGTGCCAGCAGCTCTCTCAACCGGGACAGGGTTTTCGGCTACACCTTC.

The count of this clone is one. The rearrangement links TRBV27 to TRBJ2-1, with 8 bases lining up with TRBD2. V trimming: 8 bases; J trimming: 9 bases; junction bases outside the gene matches: 9. Germline V lookup: CDR1 MNHEY, CDR2 SMNVEV (reference sequence). This CDR3 comprises 13 residues. DNA for the CDR3: TGTGCCAGCGGGGGACTAGAAGCTTTTGAGCAGTTCTTC. It yields the protein CASGGLEAFEQFF.

V is TRBV30 and J is TRBJ1-2; 9 nucleotides match TRBD1. This CDR3 is built from 15 residues. The V and J ends lost 1 base and 5 bases, in that order; junction bases with no gene match: 8. The germline CDR1 and CDR2 sequences are GTSNPN and SVGIG (reference sequence). CDR3 nucleotides: TGTGCCTGGAGTGCCCACGGGGGACAGGGATATGGCTACACCTTC. Translated: CAWSAHGGQGYGYTF.

This clone was counted once. The chain recombines TRBV28 with TRBJ1-1; D call uncertain. The CDR3 totals 12 residues. V lost 5 bases, J lost 4 bases, and 8 bases lay in between. Per the germline V gene, CDR1 is MDHEN and CDR2 is SYDVKM. CDR3 loop: CASSVPGTEAFF. The CDR3 DNA is TGTGCCAGCAGTGTCCCGGGCACTGAAGCTTTCTTT.

The CDR3 DNA is TGTGCCAGCAGTTACTCAGGGGGGGCTGCTGGAAACACCATATATTTT. It specifies CASSYSGGAAGNTIYF. The rearrangement links TRBV6-5 to TRBJ1-3; weak D call: TRBD1 (6 bases). CDR3 length equals 16 residues. Trimming removed 0 bases from V and 2 bases from J, with 11 bases in between. CDR1 MNHEY and CDR2 SVGAGI come from the germline V gene.

The chain employs TRBV29-1 and TRBJ2-7; TRBD2 matches 9 bases. This CDR3 is 14 amino acids long. V was pared by 5 bases and J by 0 bases, with 5 bases of the junction left unmatched. Germline CDR1 and CDR2: SQVTM and ANQGSEA. CDR3 sequence (DNA): TGCAGCGTTTTGCTAGCGGGATCCTCCTACGAGCAGTACTTC. Translated, it gives CSVLLAGSSYEQYF.

As to this clone: The same CDR3 can be traced to other DNA sequences in this sample. J is TRBJ2-7 and V is TRBV7-8; 7 nucleotides align to TRBD2. V lost 3 bases to trimming and J lost 2 bases; unmatched junction nucleotides: 10. This CDR3 has 16 amino acids. Germline CDR1 SGHVS, CDR2 FQNEAQ. In nucleotides, the CDR3 is TGTGCCAGCAGCTTTGGGACCGGGACTACCGCCTACGAGCAGTACTTC. It encodes CASSFGTGTTAYEQYF. Drawing the rest from reference TRBV7-8 and TRBJ2-7, the complete variable domain is GAGVSQSPRYKVAKRGQDVALRCDPISGHVSLFWYQQALGQGPEFLTYFQNEAQLDKSGLPSDRFFAERPEGSVSTLKIQRTQQEDSAVYLCASSFGTGTTAYEQYFGPGTRLTVT.

V usage is TRBV11-3 and J usage is TRBJ1-1; no clear D gene. Trimming removed 1 base from V and 6 bases from J, with 9 bases in between. The germline V gene encodes CDR1 SGHNT and CDR2 YENEEA. This CDR3 has 13 amino acids. CDR3 residues: CASSLGAEAEAFF. CDR3 in DNA: TGTGCCAGCAGCTTAGGGGCAGAAGCTGAAGCTTTCTTT.

The chain carries TRBV4-2 and TRBJ2-2; 8 nucleotides agree with TRBD1. J was trimmed by 7 bases and V by 4 bases; bases with no gene match: 8. The CDR3 has 15 residues. Per germline, CDR1 LGHNA and CDR2 YNFKEQ. The CDR3 loop reads CASSPGTGAVGELFF. CDR3 DNA: TGTGCCAGCAGCCCAGGGACAGGCGCTGTCGGGGAGCTGTTTTTT.

This chain uses TRBV15 with TRBJ2-7; D gene ambiguous. The CDR3 has 13 amino acids. V gave up 4 bases and J gave up 7 bases, with 14 bases separating them. Looked up from germline, CDR1 is LNHNV and CDR2 is YYDKDF (reference sequence). CDR3 sequence reads: CATSNKQVLEQYF. CDR3 DNA sequence: TGTGCCACCAGCAATAAGCAGGTCTTGGAGCAGTACTTC.

The chain carries TRBV29-1 and TRBJ1-1; D may be TRBD1 (5 bases). Germline V CDR1 and CDR2: SQVTM, ANQGSEA. With 4 bases removed from V and 1 base from J, the gap between germline ends came to 13 bases. This CDR3 has 14 amino acids. The CDR3: CSVVKGRGNTEAFF. DNA of the CDR3: TGCAGCGTTGTTAAGGGGCGTGGGAACACTGAAGCTTTCTTT.

The chain links TRBV7-6 to TRBJ2-3; 9 positions match TRBD1. J lost 5 bases, V lost 0 bases, and 9 bases had no gene match. The CDR3 has 17 residues. Germline V gene sequence: CDR1 SGHVS, CDR2 FNYEAQ. CDR3 DNA: TGTGCCAGCAGCTTAGCCACCAGGGACAGGGTGGTAGATACGCAGTATTTT. Translation gives CASSLATRDRVVDTQYF.

The gene calls are TRBV5-4 and TRBJ2-6; D unresolved. Germline V gives CDR1 SGHNT, CDR2 YYREEE (reference sequence). Trimming took 2 bases from V and 4 from J, leaving 13 bases between them. This CDR3 spans 16 amino acids. The CDR3 reads CASSLDYGYGANVLTF. CDR3 DNA: TGTGCCAGCAGCTTAGATTACGGGTACGGGGCCAACGTCCTGACTTTC.

The V and J genes are TRBV9 and TRBJ2-3; 11 bases map to TRBD2. This CDR3 is built from 17 residues. V dropped 0 bases and J dropped 8; count of bases not matched to a gene: 11. Per the germline V gene, CDR1 is SGDLS and CDR2 is YYNGEE. The CDR3 DNA reads as TGTGCCAGCAGCGTAGAGGGACTAGCGGTAAATTGGAGTACGCAGTATTTT. It yields the protein CASSVEGLAVNWSTQYF.

The rearrangement uses TRBV10-3 and TRBJ2-1; no clear D gene. The V end lost 4 bases, the J end lost 4 bases, and 8 bases lay between the germline ends. The CDR3 spans 13 residues. Germline-derived CDR1 and CDR2 are ENHRY and SYGVKD. CDR3 loop: CAISGQAYNEQFF. CDR3 DNA sequence: TGTGCCATCAGTGGTCAGGCGTACAATGAGCAGTTCTTC.

V and J are TRBV7-2 and TRBJ2-5; D may be TRBD2 (5 bases). This CDR3 has 14 amino acids. Between the trimmed V and J ends, which lost 0 bases and 4 bases, there was a span of 9 bases. Germline V CDR1 and CDR2: SGHTA, FQGNSA. CDR3: CASSLARVGETQYF. CDR3 DNA: TGTGCCAGCAGCTTAGCGCGGGTAGGAGAGACCCAGTACTTC.

This chain joins TRBV7-3 and TRBJ2-2; D uncertain. The CDR3 contains 14 residues. The germline V gene has CDR1 SGHTA and CDR2 FQGTGA. Trimming took 1 base from V and 6 from J, leaving 9 bases between them. In DNA form, the CDR3 reads TGTGCCAGCAGCTTAATGGGCCTATCCGGGGAGCTGTTTTTT. Encoded protein: CASSLMGLSGELFF. The full variable domain, in which reference TRBV7-3 and TRBJ2-2 provide the parts outside the CDR3, is GAGVSQTPSNKVTEKGKYVELRCDPISGHTALYWYRQSLGQGPEFLIYFQGTGAADDSGLPNDRFFAVRPEGSVSTLKIQRTERGDSAVYLCASSLMGLSGELFFGEGSRLTVL.

The chain carries TRBV6-5 and TRBJ1-1; D uncertain. V gave up 0 bases and J gave up 6 bases, with 8 bases separating them. Germline CDR1 is MNHEY and CDR2 is SVGAGI. The CDR3 consists of 13 residues. The CDR3 here is CASSYSRSPEAFF. The CDR3 DNA reads as TGTGCCAGCAGTTACTCGAGGTCCCCTGAAGCTTTCTTT.